This T cell receptor beta chain was found in a study of cytomegalovirus exposure and HLA in healthy donors. With respect to this clone: Antigen: not known.

Study results and limitations: For most TCR beta V segments, an earlier analysis put the productive rate at about 87% or about 30% of the time. The authors assumed roughly uniform sequencing depth across donors for presence/absence analyses.

CDR3 size: 16 residues. Germline V gene sequence: CDR1 SGHNT, CDR2 YYREEE (reference sequence). V was clipped by 4 bases and J by 4 bases; unmatched bases: 10. The study ran its PCR with 60 Vbeta and 13 Jbeta primers. Some clones are missing from TCRdb's copy, which holds only in-frame ones; the method was immunoSEQ multiplex PCR. This table holds about 160,000 clones, about four fifths found once. Input material: PBMCs. The TCR originated in a woman aged 45-65 years in good health and CMV-seropositive. The chain carries TRBV5-4 and TRBJ2-1; 8 bases fit TRBD1. CDR3 DNA sequence: TGTGCCAGCAGCATACGGAGTACAGGGGGATACAATGAGCAGTTCTTC. This encodes CASSIRSTGGYNEQFF.